These T cell receptor beta chains were read from a single sample in a study of identifying expanded T cells in peripheral blood. Produced via immunoSEQ multiplex PCR; TCRdb's table is partial and in-frame only. The sample lists roughly 100,000 clones, about 91% occurring once. The source material was blood. Receptors originate from a person between 18 and 70 years old in good health. CDR3s include the opening cysteine and the closing phenylalanine or tryptophan. D genes are given only for firm matches. Part of the rows lack a size; the others show once, few, many or a class for expanded clones.

V gene: TRBV14; J gene: TRBJ2-7; clone size: .; D gene: .; CDR3 DNA: TGTGCCAGCAGCCAAAGGGGATTTACCTACGAGCAGTACTTC; CDR3 protein: CASSQRGFTYEQYF
V gene: TRBV13; J gene: TRBJ2-2; clone size: .; D gene: TRBD1; CDR3 DNA: TGTGCCAGCAGCTTTACCTCGGGGACAGGGTCCACCGGGGAGCTGTTTTTT; CDR3 protein: CASSFTSGTGSTGELFF
V gene: TRBV7-8; J gene: TRBJ2-2; clone size: few; D gene: TRBD1; CDR3 DNA: TGTGCCAGCAGCTTAGTGGCAGGGGGTTTAACGGGGGAGCTGTTTTTT; CDR3 protein: CASSLVAGGLTGELFF
V gene: TRBV9; J gene: TRBJ1-5; clone size: .; D gene: .; CDR3 DNA: TGTGCCAGCAGCGTTGGGAGAAACAATCAGCCCCAGCATTTT; CDR3 protein: CASSVGRNNQPQHF
V gene: TRBV10-3; J gene: TRBJ1-1; clone size: many; D gene: .; CDR3 DNA: TGTGCCATCAGTGATGCGAACACTGAAGCTTTCTTT; CDR3 protein: CAISDANTEAFF
V gene: TRBV12-5; J gene: TRBJ2-1; clone size: .; D gene: .; CDR3 DNA: TGTGCTAGTGCCCCTTCTTGGGCCAGCTACAATGAGCAGTTCTTC; CDR3 protein: CASAPSWASYNEQFF
V gene: TRBV5-1; J gene: TRBJ2-4; clone size: .; D gene: TRBD2; CDR3 DNA: TGCGCCAGCAGCTTATCTGCTAGCGGGAGGCCGCAAAACATTCAGTACTTC; CDR3 protein: CASSLSASGRPQNIQYF
V gene: TRBV28; J gene: TRBJ1-5; clone size: .; D gene: .; CDR3 DNA: TGTGCCACGGTAGAGAGGGATCAGCCCCAGCATTTT; CDR3 protein: CATVERDQPQHF
V gene: TRBV19; J gene: TRBJ1-4; clone size: .; D gene: .; CDR3 DNA: TGTGCCAGTAGCCCTGTTGGGGGGGCAACTAATGAAAAACTGTTTTTT; CDR3 protein: CASSPVGGATNEKLFF
V gene: TRBV5-4; J gene: TRBJ1-2; clone size: .; D gene: TRBD1; CDR3 DNA: TGTGCCAGCAGCTTGACAGGGGCTAAAAGCTACACCTTC; CDR3 protein: CASSLTGAKSYTF
V gene: TRBV19; J gene: TRBJ2-3; clone size: .; D gene: .; CDR3 DNA: TGTGCCAGTAGCTCCCCCCGGACAGCGTATTCGTCGGATACGCAGTATTTT; CDR3 protein: CASSSPRTAYSSDTQYF
V gene: TRBV23-1; J gene: TRBJ2-5; clone size: .; D gene: TRBD1; CDR3 DNA: TGCGCCAGCAGGCAACAAACAGGGGGCTTAGGAGGAGAGACCCAGTACTTC; CDR3 protein: CASRQQTGGLGGETQYF
V gene: TRBV4-3; J gene: TRBJ1-3; clone size: .; D gene: .; CDR3 DNA: TGCGCCAGCAGCCACAATTTCAATGGAAACACCATATATTTT; CDR3 protein: CASSHNFNGNTIYF
V gene: TRBV28; J gene: TRBJ1-1; clone size: .; D gene: TRBD1; CDR3 DNA: TGTGCCAGCAGCGACAGGGCCGACACTGAAGCTTTCTTT; CDR3 protein: CASSDRADTEAFF
V gene: TRBV7-2; J gene: TRBJ1-4; clone size: .; D gene: .; CDR3 DNA: TGTGCCAGCAGCTTAGCGGGGACTAATGAAAAACTGTTTTTT; CDR3 protein: CASSLAGTNEKLFF
V gene: TRBV29-1; J gene: TRBJ2-5; clone size: few; D gene: .; CDR3 DNA: TGCAGCGTTCGGGACTTTGGGGAGACCCAGTACTTC; CDR3 protein: CSVRDFGETQYF
V gene: TRBV27; J gene: TRBJ2-1; clone size: .; D gene: TRBD1; CDR3 DNA: TGTGCCAGCAGTATTCCGGGACAGGTGAATGAGCAGTTCTTC; CDR3 protein: CASSIPGQVNEQFF
V gene: TRBV6-6; J gene: TRBJ2-7; clone size: .; D gene: .; CDR3 DNA: TGTGCCAGCAGTTATTCTCCACAGGCCTACGAGCAGTACTTC; CDR3 protein: CASSYSPQAYEQYF
V gene: TRBV27; J gene: TRBJ1-3; clone size: .; D gene: .; CDR3 DNA: TGTGCCAGCAGTTTATCTTACTCTGGAAACACCATATATTTT; CDR3 protein: CASSLSYSGNTIYF
V gene: TRBV29-1; J gene: TRBJ2-4; clone size: .; D gene: .; CDR3 DNA: TGCAGCGTCCGAGATTATCAACAGGGTACCAAAAACATTCAGTACTTC; CDR3 protein: CSVRDYQQGTKNIQYF
V gene: TRBV6-5; J gene: TRBJ1-2; clone size: .; D gene: TRBD1; CDR3 DNA: TGTGCCAGCTGGGGGACAGGGTGGAACTATGGCTACACCTTC; CDR3 protein: CASWGTGWNYGYTF
V gene: TRBV28; J gene: TRBJ2-2; clone size: once; D gene: .; CDR3 DNA: TGTGCCAGCAGTTCATACCGGGACCCCGGCCCGAACACCGGGGAGCTGTTTTTT; CDR3 protein: CASSSYRDPGPNTGELFF
V gene: TRBV28; J gene: TRBJ2-7; clone size: .; D gene: .; CDR3 DNA: TGTGCCAGCAGGGGGGGTACCTACGAGCAGTACTTC; CDR3 protein: CASRGGTYEQYF
V gene: TRBV30; J gene: TRBJ2-1; clone size: .; D gene: .; CDR3 DNA: TGTGCCTGGAGCTGGGGAGGGGGCCATAGTGAGCAGTTCTTC; CDR3 protein: CAWSWGGGHSEQFF
V gene: TRBV9; J gene: TRBJ2-3; clone size: .; D gene: .; CDR3 DNA: TGTGCCAGCAGCGTAGACCCGTCAGGGGTCACAGATACGCAGTATTTT; CDR3 protein: CASSVDPSGVTDTQYF
V gene: TRBV7-8; J gene: TRBJ2-3; clone size: once; D gene: .; CDR3 DNA: TGTGCCAGCAGCTTACGAAAACGGGAGTTCACAGATACGCAGTATTTT; CDR3 protein: CASSLRKREFTDTQYF
V gene: TRBV19; J gene: TRBJ1-2; clone size: .; D gene: TRBD1; CDR3 DNA: TGTGCCAGTAGTATGTCGACAGGGGGCATGTATGGCTACACCTTC; CDR3 protein: CASSMSTGGMYGYTF
V gene: TRBV7-2; J gene: TRBJ1-1; clone size: once; D gene: .; CDR3 DNA: TGTGCCAGCAGCTCATTGGGGGGAACTGAAGCTTTCTTT; CDR3 protein: CASSSLGGTEAFF
V gene: TRBV2; J gene: TRBJ2-6; clone size: .; D gene: .; CDR3 DNA: TGTGCCAGCAGTGAAGCTTCCTTGGGGGCTGGGGCCAACGTCCTGACTTTC; CDR3 protein: CASSEASLGAGANVLTF
V gene: TRBV2; J gene: TRBJ1-3; clone size: .; D gene: .; CDR3 DNA: TGTGCCAGCAGTGAGTGGCACTCTGGAAACACCATATATTTT; CDR3 protein: CASSEWHSGNTIYF
V gene: TRBV5-8; J gene: TRBJ2-3; clone size: .; D gene: .; CDR3 DNA: TGTGCCAGCAGCCCCGTGGGGAGCACAGATACGCAGTATTTT; CDR3 protein: CASSPVGSTDTQYF
V gene: TRBV14; J gene: TRBJ1-3; clone size: .; D gene: .; CDR3 DNA: TGTGCCAGCAGCCACGGTGGAAACACCATATATTTT; CDR3 protein: CASSHGGNTIYF
V gene: TRBV11-2; J gene: TRBJ2-5; clone size: .; D gene: .; CDR3 DNA: TGTGCCAGCAGCTTGGCAGGCATGGTGGAGGGGACCCAGTACTTC; CDR3 protein: CASSLAGMVEGTQYF
V gene: TRBV7-9; J gene: TRBJ1-1; clone size: .; D gene: .; CDR3 DNA: TGTGCCAGCAGCTTAGTAGGGTTTGAAGCTTTCTTT; CDR3 protein: CASSLVGFEAFF
V gene: TRBV7-3; J gene: TRBJ2-1; clone size: once; D gene: TRBD2; CDR3 DNA: TGTGCCAGCAGCTTTTTAGCGGGGGGGCCGAGCTCCTACAATGAGCAGTTCTTC; CDR3 protein: CASSFLAGGPSSYNEQFF
V gene: TRBV20-1; J gene: TRBJ2-1; clone size: few; D gene: .; CDR3 DNA: TGCAGTGCTAAGCTCTACAATGAGCAGTTCTTC; CDR3 protein: CSAKLYNEQFF
V gene: TRBV30; J gene: TRBJ2-3; clone size: .; D gene: .; CDR3 DNA: TGTGCCTGGACGACAGCAGATACGCAGTATTTT; CDR3 protein: CAWTTADTQYF
V gene: TRBV5-1; J gene: TRBJ2-5; clone size: .; D gene: .; CDR3 DNA: TGCGCCAGCAGCTTGGTTCCGGGGCCCCCAGAGACCCAGTACTTC; CDR3 protein: CASSLVPGPPETQYF
V gene: TRBV6-6; J gene: TRBJ1-5; clone size: .; D gene: TRBD1; CDR3 DNA: TGTGCCAGCAGTTACTCGGGTGACAGGGGCGATCAGCCCCAGCATTTT; CDR3 protein: CASSYSGDRGDQPQHF
V gene: TRBV14; J gene: TRBJ2-2; clone size: .; D gene: .; CDR3 DNA: TGTGCCAGCAGCCAAGCACTTTGGGGGGAGCTGTTTTTT; CDR3 protein: CASSQALWGELFF
V gene: TRBV28; J gene: TRBJ2-1; clone size: .; D gene: TRBD2; CDR3 DNA: TGTGCCAGCAGTCCTGGGACTAGCGGGAGAGATGAGCAGTTCTTC; CDR3 protein: CASSPGTSGRDEQFF
V gene: TRBV19; J gene: TRBJ2-3; clone size: .; D gene: .; CDR3 DNA: TGTGCCAGTAGCCAAAGGGGGGACACAGATACGCAGTATTTT; CDR3 protein: CASSQRGDTDTQYF
V gene: TRBV14; J gene: TRBJ2-1; clone size: .; D gene: .; CDR3 DNA: TGTGCCAGCAGCCCTCGGGACGAATTGGGTGAGCAGTTCTTC; CDR3 protein: CASSPRDELGEQFF
V gene: TRBV5-1; J gene: TRBJ1-2; clone size: .; D gene: .; CDR3 DNA: TGCGCCAGCAGCTTGAGCCGGGACATTGGCTACACCTTC; CDR3 protein: CASSLSRDIGYTF
V gene: TRBV7-8; J gene: TRBJ1-6; clone size: .; D gene: .; CDR3 DNA: TGTGCCAGCAGCTTAATAGTTTCACCCTTCCACTTT; CDR3 protein: CASSLIVSPFHF
V gene: TRBV10-2; J gene: TRBJ2-1; clone size: .; D gene: .; CDR3 DNA: TGCGCCAGCAGTGTTGGTGGGAGCTCCTACAATGAGCAGTTCTTC; CDR3 protein: CASSVGGSSYNEQFF